This TCR beta chain was recorded in a study of T cells in Graves' hyperthyroidism and ophthalmopathy. The CDR3 spans 14 residues. The V gene's germline CDR1 is MNHEY and CDR2 SMNVEV (reference sequence). Trimming took off 8 bases at V and 0 bases at J, with 8 bases between the two ends. It was RNA transcripts that yielded the amplified TCR beta CDR3 regions. An initial round of RT-PCR targeting the TCR CDR3 relied on the HTBI primer set. TCRdb fed the multiplex PCR reads into MiXCR, producing one record per CDR3 protein. The sample lists around 340,000 distinct CDR3 sequences; about a sixth were seen once. This clonotype has a count of ten or more. Its target is not known. Study-level findings and limits: The majority of expanded thyroid clonotypes above 0.001 also appeared in blood.

The hyperthyroidism was newly diagnosed and had lasted under 2 months; the patients were aged 18 to 65. A patient was excluded if there was uncontrolled infection, other autoimmune disease, pregnancy or lactation. Blood was sampled at initial diagnosis of hyperthyroidism, prior to onset of any ophthalmopathy symptoms. The chain joins TRBV27 to TRBJ2-6; D may be TRBD2 (5 bases). This TCR derives from a woman aged 25 to 39 with Graves' hyperthyroidism that later progressed to Graves' ophthalmopathy. The sequenced material came from blood. The CDR3 sequence is CASGENSGANVLTF. The DNA of the CDR3 is TGTGCCAGCGGGGAGAACTCTGGGGCCAACGTCCTGACTTTC. The entire variable domain, with the rest obtained from reference TRBV27 and TRBJ2-6, is as follows: EAQVTQNPRYLITVTGKKLTVTCSQNMNHEYMSWYRQDPGLGLRQIYYSMNVEVTDKGDVPEGYKVSRKEKRNFPLILESPSPNQTSLYFCASGENSGANVLTFGAGSRLTVL.